This T cell receptor beta chain was identified in a study of blood T cell repertoires in COVID-19. Study-wide background: From T cells, B-cell-depleted T cells, or PBMCs came the material, which was cDNA or gDNA.

Seattle cases were enrolled at active infection and followed longitudinally. Clones were sequenced by immunoSEQ multiplex PCR, and TCRdb holds only the in-frame ones, with some missing. This table has some 49,000 clones, around 86% appearing once. Germline CDR1 is SEHNR and CDR2 is FQNEAQ (reference sequence). The CDR3 totals 16 residues. The V and J ends lost 5 bases and 0 bases respectively, with 14 bases between them. The TCR sequence derives from an elderly woman with COVID-19, enrolled during active disease. Material for sequencing was peripheral blood. The rearrangement uses TRBV7-9 and TRBJ2-1, with D unclear. The CDR3 DNA reads as TGTGCCAGCAGCGCCACGACTGCGCCCTCCTACAATGAGCAGTTCTTC. Encoded protein: CASSATTAPSYNEQFF.